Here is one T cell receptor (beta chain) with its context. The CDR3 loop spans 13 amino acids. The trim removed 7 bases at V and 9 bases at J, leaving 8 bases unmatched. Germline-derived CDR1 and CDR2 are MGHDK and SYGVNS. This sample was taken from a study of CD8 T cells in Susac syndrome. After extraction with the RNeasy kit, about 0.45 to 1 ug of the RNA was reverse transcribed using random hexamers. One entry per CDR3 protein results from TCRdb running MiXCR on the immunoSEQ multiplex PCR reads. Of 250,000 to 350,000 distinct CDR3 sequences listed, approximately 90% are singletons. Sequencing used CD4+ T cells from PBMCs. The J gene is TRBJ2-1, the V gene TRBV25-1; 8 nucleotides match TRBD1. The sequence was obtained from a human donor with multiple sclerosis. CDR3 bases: TGTGCCAGCAAAAGAGACAGGGGTTTTGAGCAGTTCTTC. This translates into CASKRDRGFEQFF.